The 32 T cell receptor beta chains given below trace back to one sample, sequenced in a study of blood T cell repertoires in COVID-19. Sequenced by immunoSEQ multiplex PCR; TCRdb stores in-frame clones only, minus some. This sample yields about 140,000 clones, of which roughly three quarters are seen a single time; over 6.5% belongs to the top ten. Sequencing used peripheral blood. These receptors all stem from a man aged 50 to 60 with active or convalescent COVID-19.

This clone was found a few times. V gene TRBV2 combines with J gene TRBJ1-5, with 8 bases fitting TRBD1. Germline V gives CDR1 SNHLY, CDR2 FYNNEI. The V segment lost 0 bases and the J segment 4 bases; nucleotides outside the gene matches: 8. The CDR3 sequence is 17 residues long. The chain's CDR3 is CASSEAFFRGQNQPQHF. The CDR3 DNA is TGTGCCAGCAGTGAAGCGTTTTTCAGGGGGCAGAATCAGCCCCAGCATTTT.

The chain is built from TRBV6-5 and TRBJ2-5; 8 bases match TRBD1. The CDR3 consists of 14 residues. Per the germline V gene, CDR1 is MNHEY and CDR2 is SVGAGI. The ends lost 11 bases at V and 2 bases at J; junction bases unmatched: 10. In DNA, the CDR3 is TGTGCCTCAGGGGGCAGGCACCATCAAGAGACCCAGTACTTC. Translated: CASGGRHHQETQYF.

CDR3 bases: TGTGCCAGTAGTACGACAGGGGTGCTTATGAACACTGAAGCTTTCTTT. This encodes CASSTTGVLMNTEAFF. V usage is TRBV19 and J usage is TRBJ1-1; 8 positions match TRBD1. The CDR3 contains 16 residues. The germline V gene has CDR1 LNHDA and CDR2 SQIVND (reference sequence). J gave up 0 bases and V 4 bases, and 7 bases lay outside the gene matches.

The J gene is TRBJ2-6, the V gene TRBV18; 14 nucleotides align to TRBD2. CDR1 and CDR2 from the germline V gene are KGHSH and LQKENI. This CDR3 is 19 amino acids long. Trimming at V came to 3 bases and at J to 2 bases, leaving 6 bases not matched to a gene. In DNA, the CDR3 is TGTGCCAGCTCACCGGGACTAGCGGGAGACAGGGCTGGGGCCAACGTCCTGACTTTC. This translates into CASSPGLAGDRAGANVLTF.

V and J are TRBV6-5 and TRBJ1-5; 10 bases are a match to TRBD1. CDR1 MNHEY and CDR2 SVGAGI come from the germline V gene. Trimming took 5 bases from V and 5 from J; bases not matched to a gene: 3. This CDR3 contains 14 residues. DNA for the CDR3: TGTGCCAGCAGTATGGGACAGGGGCATCAGCCCCAGCATTTT. Encoded protein: CASSMGQGHQPQHF.

This clone was detected only a few times. This sequence joins TRBV7-2 and TRBJ1-2, with TRBD1 as a possible D gene (6 bases). Germline V gene sequence: CDR1 SGHTA, CDR2 FQGNSA. The ends were cut back, 5 bases at V and 3 bases at J, with 19 bases in the middle. The CDR3 totals 16 residues. In nucleotides, the CDR3 is TGTGCCAGCAGCCAAAACCCTATGCCAGGGGACTATGGCTACACCTTC. Encoded protein: CASSQNPMPGDYGYTF. The full variable domain, its missing parts supplied by reference TRBV7-2 and TRBJ1-2, is GAGVSQSPSNKVTEKGKDVELRCDPISGHTALYWYRQSLGQGLEFLIYFQGNSAPDKSGLPSDRFSAERTGGSVSTLTIQRTQQEDSAVYLCASSQNPMPGDYGYTFGSGTRLTVV.

The V call is TRBV28, the J call TRBJ2-2; TRBD2 matches 11 bases. Germline V gene lookup returns CDR1 MDHEN and CDR2 SYDVKM. The CDR3 contains 16 residues. V dropped 5 bases and J dropped 3; count of bases not matched to a gene: 5. The CDR3 is CASSRGLAGDTGELFF. The CDR3 DNA reads as TGTGCCAGCAGTCGAGGACTAGCGGGTGACACCGGGGAGCTGTTTTTT.

The rearrangement joins TRBV5-8 to TRBJ1-4; 8 nucleotides match TRBD1. This CDR3 has 14 amino acids. Germline V lookup: CDR1 SGHTS, CDR2 YDEGEE. The V gene end was trimmed by 4 bases and the J gene end by 7 bases; junction bases not matched to a gene: 6. The CDR3 bases are TGTGCCAGCAGCCGGACAGGGAAACTTGAAAAACTGTTTTTT. Translation gives CASSRTGKLEKLFF.

This sequence joins TRBV6-5 and TRBJ1-5, with TRBD1 identical over 9 bases. The junction had 9 bases not matched to a gene; V was cut back by 6 bases and J by 6 bases. CDR3 length: 15 residues. Germline-derived CDR1 and CDR2 are MNHEY and SVGAGI. The CDR3 DNA follows: TGTGCCAGCAGGGACCTAACAGGGGGCGGTCAGCCCCAGCATTTT. Protein product: CASRDLTGGGQPQHF.

This sequence joins TRBV21-1 and TRBJ2-3; the table's TRBD2 call for D was not verified on the DNA. TRBV21-1 is a known pseudogene. This CDR3 has 17 amino acids. The DNA of the CDR3 is TGTGCCAGCAGCTCCCTTGAGCGGGTAGGAGCCACAGATACGCAGTATTTT. Its translation is CASSSLERVGATDTQYF.

The genes are TRBV7-9 and TRBJ2-7; D gene uncertain. The V end was cut by 2 bases, the J end by 4 bases, with 6 bases between. The CDR3 is 12 amino acids. CDR1 and CDR2 from the germline V gene are SEHNR and FQNEAQ (reference sequence). The CDR3 is CASSLLEYEQYF. In DNA form, the CDR3 reads TGTGCCAGCAGCTTACTGGAGTACGAGCAGTACTTC.

V is TRBV7-8 and J is TRBJ2-7, with TRBD2 matching 9 bases. The germline CDR1 and CDR2 sequences are SGHVS and FQNEAQ. The CDR3 covers 15 residues. Losses at the gene ends were 3 bases for V and 3 bases for J; bases not matched to a gene: 6. CDR3 sequence: CASSFGLARDYEQYF. In DNA form, the CDR3 reads TGTGCCAGCAGCTTCGGACTAGCGAGAGACTACGAGCAGTACTTC.

J is TRBJ1-1 and V is TRBV6-1; no definite D call. V lost 2 bases to trimming and J lost 1 base, with 8 bases between them. This CDR3 spans 14 amino acids. CDR1 is MNHNS and CDR2 is SASEGT in the germline V gene. As DNA, the CDR3 is TGTGCCAGCAGTGAAACACCACCGAACACTGAAGCTTTCTTT. Protein: CASSETPPNTEAFF.

The V call is TRBV21-1, the J call TRBJ1-1. TRBV21-1 represents a pseudogene. The CDR3 runs 13 residues. CDR3: CAPFIEGNTEAFF. CDR3 coding DNA: TGTGCCCCTTTCATCGAGGGGAACACTGAAGCTTTCTTT.

This clone was detected a few times. This chain joins TRBV19 and TRBJ2-5; 7 nucleotides match TRBD2. Germline V lookup: CDR1 LNHDA, CDR2 SQIVND (reference sequence). This CDR3 contains 14 residues. After removal of 5 bases from V and 4 bases from J, the junction contained 7 bases not matched to a gene. As DNA, the CDR3 is TGTGCCAGTAGTCCAATGACTAGCCGAGAGACCCAGTACTTC. It codes for CASSPMTSRETQYF.

The chain recombines TRBV7-9 with TRBJ2-1, with TRBD1 matching 9 bases. CDR3 length equals 15 residues. CDR1 is SEHNR and CDR2 is FQNEAQ in the germline V gene (reference sequence). Unmatched junction bases numbered 2, after V lost 1 base and J lost 4 bases. CDR3 loop: CASSLGGQGYNEQFF. CDR3 coding DNA: TGTGCCAGCAGCTTAGGGGGACAGGGTTACAATGAGCAGTTCTTC.

The chain links TRBV6-6 to TRBJ1-4, with 7 nucleotides matching TRBD1. Germline assignment: CDR1 MNHNY and CDR2 SVGAGI (reference sequence). The CDR3 runs 14 residues. J lost 5 bases, V lost 6 bases, and 6 bases had no gene match. The CDR3 sequence: CASSPTGFNEKLFF. Here the CDR3 DNA reads TGTGCCAGCAGCCCGACAGGGTTCAATGAAAAACTGTTTTTT.

V and J are TRBV24-1 and TRBJ1-2; D is undetermined. V lost 0 bases and J 7 bases, leaving 8 bases between the germline ends. Looked up from germline, CDR1 is KGHDR and CDR2 is SFDVKD. CDR3 size: 13 residues. This CDR3 reads CATSDLGFGGYTF. CDR3 DNA sequence: TGTGCCACCAGTGATTTGGGTTTCGGTGGCTACACCTTC.

This chain links TRBV15 with TRBJ2-1; TRBD2 matches 11 bases. Trimming at V came to 5 bases and at J to 6 bases, leaving 9 bases not matched to a gene. CDR1 is LNHNV and CDR2 is YYDKDF in the germline V gene (reference sequence). The CDR3 is 16 residues long. The CDR3 sequence is CATSEARLAGGNEQFF. Here the CDR3 DNA reads TGTGCCACCAGCGAGGCAAGGCTAGCGGGAGGCAATGAGCAGTTCTTC.

This chain connects TRBV25-1 to TRBJ1-2; maybe TRBD1 (6 bases). Trimming took 3 bases from V and 8 from J, leaving 22 bases between them. This CDR3 is built from 16 residues. Germline CDR1 and CDR2: MGHDK and SYGVNS. CDR3 in DNA: TGTGCCAGCAGTGACGCATTGTTCGGCTGGGGGCCCGGCTACACCTTC. Translating gives CASSDALFGWGPGYTF.

The gene calls are TRBV18 and TRBJ2-1; TRBD2 aligns across 10 bases. The ends lost 6 bases at V and 8 bases at J; junction bases unmatched: 4. This CDR3 contains 13 residues. Germline loops: CDR1 KGHSH, CDR2 LQKENI. For the CDR3, the DNA is TGTGCCAGCTCGACTAGCGGGCCCCATGAGCAGTTCTTC. The encoded protein is CASSTSGPHEQFF. The variable domain in full, with the rest retrieved from reference TRBV18 and TRBJ2-1, is NAGVMQNPRHLVRRRGQEARLRCSPMKGHSHVYWYRQLPEEGLKFMVYLQKENIIDESGMPKERFSAEFPKEGPSILRIQQVVRGDSAAYFCASSTSGPHEQFFGPGTRLTVL.

The chain combines TRBV24-1 with TRBJ1-2; D is ambiguous. The length of the CDR3 is 15 residues. Looked up from germline, CDR1 is KGHDR and CDR2 is SFDVKD. Trimming removed 3 bases at V and 4 bases at J, with 14 bases between. CDR3 coding DNA: TGTGCCACCAGTGATCCGGGGAGCCAGGTCTATGGCTACACCTTC. It codes for CATSDPGSQVYGYTF.

This clone was seen a single time. V and J are TRBV11-2 and TRBJ1-5; D unclear. CDR1 is SGHAT and CDR2 is FQNNGV in the germline V gene. V was clipped by 3 bases and J by 2 bases, with 11 bases between them. This CDR3 contains 15 residues. CDR3 region: CASSFSPAGNQPQHF. CDR3 in DNA: TGTGCCAGCAGCTTTAGCCCGGCGGGCAATCAGCCCCAGCATTTT.

The table lists this clone with a few counts. The V gene is TRBV2, the J gene TRBJ2-5; unclear D gene. V shed 8 bases and J shed 0 bases, with 13 bases lying between them. This CDR3 comprises 14 residues. The germline V gene has CDR1 SNHLY and CDR2 FYNNEI. The CDR3 here is CASHGSDYQETQYF. Written as DNA, the CDR3 is TGTGCCAGCCACGGCAGCGACTACCAAGAGACCCAGTACTTC.

This clone was seen a single time. The rearrangement joins TRBV19 to TRBJ2-5; 7 nucleotides agree with TRBD1. CDR1 LNHDA and CDR2 SQIVND come from the germline V gene (reference sequence). The CDR3 is 15 residues long. V lost 6 bases to trimming and J lost 1 base; unmatched junction nucleotides: 8. This chain's CDR3 is CASSRDSTAQETQYF. The CDR3 nucleotides are TGTGCCAGTAGCAGGGACAGCACCGCCCAAGAGACCCAGTACTTC.

In its sample, this clone was seen once. CDR3 nucleotides: TGTGCCAGCAGTTCACTACTTCTTTATACGCAGTATTTT. Its translation: CASSSLLLYTQYF. V is TRBV28 and J is TRBJ2-3; D is ambiguous. This CDR3 comprises 13 residues. Deletions cut 4 bases from V and 7 bases from J, with 12 bases between. Germline V gene lookup returns CDR1 MDHEN and CDR2 SYDVKM.

The chain has TRBV28 and TRBJ1-5; 8 bases fit TRBD1. The CDR3 runs 18 residues. The V gene end was trimmed by 3 bases and the J gene end by 6 bases; junction bases not matched to a gene: 16. CDR1 is MDHEN and CDR2 is SYDVKM in the germline V gene. The CDR3 region has the DNA TGTGCCAGCAGTTTCTTCGGGGGCAGGGGGCCTCGGGGTCAGCCCCAGCATTTT. Its translation: CASSFFGGRGPRGQPQHF.

This clone was picked up a small number of times. This chain uses TRBV9 with TRBJ1-1, with D maybe TRBD1 (5 bases). The germline V and J ends were trimmed by 0 bases and 3 bases, with 24 bases remaining between them. This CDR3 region has 19 residues. CDR1 and CDR2 from the germline V gene are SGDLS and YYNGEE. The CDR3 DNA sequence: TGTGCCAGCAGCGTAGAGTCTACGCCCTCGGGGGAGAGGGACACTGAAGCTTTCTTT. Residues: CASSVESTPSGERDTEAFF.

This clone was detected only a few times. This chain links TRBV30 with TRBJ1-4, with D unclear. The V end was cut by 2 bases, the J end by 8 bases, with 15 bases between. The CDR3 extends over 14 amino acids. Germline V gene lookup returns CDR1 GTSNPN and CDR2 SVGIG (reference sequence). The chain's CDR3 is CAWSWSKLVEKLFF. CDR3 nucleotide sequence: TGTGCCTGGAGTTGGAGTAAGCTAGTGGAAAAACTGTTTTTT.

The CDR3 DNA follows: TGTGCCTGGAGTGGGGGGAGGGGAGGGGAGCTGTTTTTT. It codes for CAWSGGRGGELFF. V usage is TRBV30 and J usage is TRBJ2-2; the match to TRBD2 covers 7 bases. From germline, CDR1 is GTSNPN and CDR2 SVGIG (reference sequence). V lost 1 base, J lost 8 bases, and 4 bases stayed unmatched. This CDR3 is built from 13 residues.

The chain is built from TRBV4-1 and TRBJ2-2, with 12 bases matching TRBD2. This CDR3 spans 17 amino acids. Per the germline V gene, CDR1 is MGHRA and CDR2 is YSYEKL. Trimming took 4 bases from V and 7 from J; bases not matched to a gene: 10. CDR3 loop: CASSPRLAGEVGGELFF. CDR3 nucleotide sequence: TGCGCCAGCAGCCCAAGACTAGCGGGAGAAGTTGGCGGGGAGCTGTTTTTT.

The chain is built from TRBV15 and TRBJ2-1; D is perhaps TRBD2 (6 bases). V was pared by 1 base and J by 6 bases, with 7 bases between. The length of the CDR3 is 13 residues. Germline values: CDR1 LNHNV, CDR2 YYDKDF (reference sequence). This CDR3 is CATSRGRGNEQFF. CDR3 sequence (DNA): TGTGCCACCAGCAGAGGGAGGGGCAATGAGCAGTTCTTC.